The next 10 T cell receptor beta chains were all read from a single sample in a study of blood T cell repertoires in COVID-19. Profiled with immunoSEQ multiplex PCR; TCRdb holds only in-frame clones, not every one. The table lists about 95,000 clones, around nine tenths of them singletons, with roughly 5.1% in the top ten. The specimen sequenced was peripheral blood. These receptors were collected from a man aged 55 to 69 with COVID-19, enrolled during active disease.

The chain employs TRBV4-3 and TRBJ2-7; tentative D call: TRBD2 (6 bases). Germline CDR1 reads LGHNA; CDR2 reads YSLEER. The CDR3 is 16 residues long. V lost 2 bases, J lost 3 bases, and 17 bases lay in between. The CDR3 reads CASSQQLTEGIYEQYF. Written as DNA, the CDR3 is TGCGCCAGCAGCCAACAACTGACGGAGGGGATCTACGAGCAGTACTTC.

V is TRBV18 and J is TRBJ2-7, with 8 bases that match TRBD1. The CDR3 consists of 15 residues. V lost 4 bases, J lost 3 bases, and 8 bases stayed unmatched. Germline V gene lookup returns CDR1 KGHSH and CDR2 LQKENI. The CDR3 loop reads CASSLTETGVYEQYF. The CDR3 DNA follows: TGTGCCAGCTCACTAACGGAGACAGGGGTCTACGAGCAGTACTTC.

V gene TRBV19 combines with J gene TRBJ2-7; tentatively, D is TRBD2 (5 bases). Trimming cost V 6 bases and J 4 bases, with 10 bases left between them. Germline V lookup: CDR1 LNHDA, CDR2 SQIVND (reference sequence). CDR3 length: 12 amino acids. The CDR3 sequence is CASSSGKYEQYF. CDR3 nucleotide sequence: TGTGCCAGTAGCAGCGGAAAGTACGAGCAGTACTTC. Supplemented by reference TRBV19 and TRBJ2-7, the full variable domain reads DGGITQSPKYLFRKEGQNVTLSCEQNLNHDAMYWYRQDPGQGLRLIYYSQIVNDFQKGDIAEGYSVSREKKESFPLTVTSAQKNPTAFYLCASSSGKYEQYFGPGTRLTVT.

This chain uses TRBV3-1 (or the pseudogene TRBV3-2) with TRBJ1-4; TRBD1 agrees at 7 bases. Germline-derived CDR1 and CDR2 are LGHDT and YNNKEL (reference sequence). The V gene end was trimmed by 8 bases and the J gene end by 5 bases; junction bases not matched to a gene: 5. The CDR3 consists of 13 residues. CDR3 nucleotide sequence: TGTGCCAGCTCCTACAGGGGCAATGAAAAACTGTTTTTT. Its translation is CASSYRGNEKLFF.

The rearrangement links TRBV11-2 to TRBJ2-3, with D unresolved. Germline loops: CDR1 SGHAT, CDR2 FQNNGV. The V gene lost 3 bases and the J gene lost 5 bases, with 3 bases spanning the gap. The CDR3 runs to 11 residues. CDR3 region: CASSLRDTQYF. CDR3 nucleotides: TGTGCCAGCAGCTTGAGAGATACGCAGTATTTT.

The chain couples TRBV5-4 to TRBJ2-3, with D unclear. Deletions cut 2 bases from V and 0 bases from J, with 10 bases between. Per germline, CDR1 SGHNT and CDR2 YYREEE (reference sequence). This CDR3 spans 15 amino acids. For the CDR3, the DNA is TGTGCCAGCAGCTTTCGAGCACCTAGCACAGATACGCAGTATTTT. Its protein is CASSFRAPSTDTQYF.

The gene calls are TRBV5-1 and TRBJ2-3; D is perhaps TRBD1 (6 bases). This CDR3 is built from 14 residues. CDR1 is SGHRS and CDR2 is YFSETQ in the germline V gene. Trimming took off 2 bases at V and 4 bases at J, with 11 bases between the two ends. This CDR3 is CASSFQQGSDTQYF. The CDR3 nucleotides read TGCGCCAGCAGCTTCCAACAGGGCTCAGATACGCAGTATTTT.

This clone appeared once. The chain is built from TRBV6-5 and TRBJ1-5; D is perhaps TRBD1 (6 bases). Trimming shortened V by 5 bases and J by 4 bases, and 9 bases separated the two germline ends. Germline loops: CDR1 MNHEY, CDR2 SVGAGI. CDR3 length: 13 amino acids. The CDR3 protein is CASSRTENQPQHF. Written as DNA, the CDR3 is TGTGCCAGCAGTAGGACAGAAAATCAGCCCCAGCATTTT.

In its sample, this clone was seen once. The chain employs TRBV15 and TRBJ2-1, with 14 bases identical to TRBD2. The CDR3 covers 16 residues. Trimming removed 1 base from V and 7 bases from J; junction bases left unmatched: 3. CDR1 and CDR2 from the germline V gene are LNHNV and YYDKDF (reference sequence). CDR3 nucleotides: TGTGCCACCAGCAGAGGAAGGACTAGCGGGAGGAATGAGCAGTTCTTC. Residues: CATSRGRTSGRNEQFF.

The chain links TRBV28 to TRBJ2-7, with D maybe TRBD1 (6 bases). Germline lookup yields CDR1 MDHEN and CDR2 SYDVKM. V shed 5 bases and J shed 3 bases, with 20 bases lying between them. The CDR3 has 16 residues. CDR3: CASSPVVGQTGYEQYF. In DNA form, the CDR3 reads TGTGCCAGCAGTCCCGTGGTAGGTCAGACAGGCTACGAGCAGTACTTC.